This T cell receptor beta chain was recorded in a study of molecular identifiers for immune sequencing clone quantification. Study results and caveats: Clones above 20 RNA copies contained over 99% of effector molecules but under 1% of naive ones.

Sorted naive CD8 T cells were those defined as CD8+CD4-CCR7+CD45RA+. Listed TCR primers and previously described methods were used for bulk TCR libraries. TCRdb recomputed calls from the PCR reads with MiXCR, one row per CDR3 protein. The data show just under 650,000 distinct CDR3 sequences, just under 20% seen once. This clonotype was seen more than once but under ten times. No antigen is known for it. Germline-derived CDR1 and CDR2 are MGHDK and SYGVNS. The V gene end was trimmed by 1 base and the J gene end by 5 bases; junction bases not matched to a gene: 2. There are 15 residues in the CDR3. The source material was naive CD8+ T cells from blood, with Jurkat cell RNA spiked in. Described subset: FACS-sorted CD8+CD4-CCR7+CD45RA+ naive T cells. The rearrangement joins TRBV25-1 to TRBJ2-1; the match to TRBD2 covers 10 bases. The clonotype was recovered from a human donor in good health. Some libraries in this study had Jurkat cell RNA spiked in. The DNA of the CDR3 is TGTGCCAGCAGTGAATGGGGGACTAGCGACAATGAGCAGTTCTTC. As protein: CASSEWGTSDNEQFF.